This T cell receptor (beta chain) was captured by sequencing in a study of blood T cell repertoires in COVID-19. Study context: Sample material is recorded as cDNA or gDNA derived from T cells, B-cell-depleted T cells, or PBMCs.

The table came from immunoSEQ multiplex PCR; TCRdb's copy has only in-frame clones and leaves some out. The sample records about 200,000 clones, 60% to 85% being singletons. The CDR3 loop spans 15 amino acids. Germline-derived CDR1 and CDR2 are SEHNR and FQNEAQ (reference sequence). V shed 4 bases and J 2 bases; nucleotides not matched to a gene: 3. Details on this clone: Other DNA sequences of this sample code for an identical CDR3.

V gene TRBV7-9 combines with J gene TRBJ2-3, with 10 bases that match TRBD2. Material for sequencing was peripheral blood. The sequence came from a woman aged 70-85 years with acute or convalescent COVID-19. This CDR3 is CASSSTSGVTDTQYF. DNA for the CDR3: TGTGCCAGCAGCTCCACTAGCGGGGTCACAGATACGCAGTATTTT.